A few counts support the clone carrying this TCR beta chain. Antigen specificity is unknown. TCRdb ran MiXCR on the 5' RACE reads and lists one entry per CDR3 protein. The sample carries fewer than 650,000 distinct CDR3 sequences, roughly a sixth recorded once. This entry belongs to a study of T-cell memory formation after mild COVID-19. Study-wide points: Pre-infection memory held some responding clones, suggesting pre-existing cross-reactive T cells responded.

This CDR3 comprises 15 residues. Trimming cost V 3 bases and J 4 bases; bases outside gene matches: 9. Germline lookup yields CDR1 SGHDT and CDR2 YYEEEE. The specimen was PBMCs or a T cell subset sorted from them (not recorded which). This receptor was taken from an adult woman who had mild COVID-19 (a few samples of this study predate the infection). Cell type and time point are not known. The V gene is TRBV5-6, the J gene TRBJ1-2; 7 bases match TRBD1. CDR3 region: CASSYPGTVIYGYTF. CDR3 bases: TGTGCCAGCAGCTACCCCGGGACAGTAATCTATGGCTACACCTTC.